This T cell receptor beta chain was recorded in a study of blood T cell repertoires in COVID-19. The junction had 5 bases not matched to a gene; V was cut back by 4 bases and J by 4 bases. The CDR3 loop spans 14 amino acids. CDR1 is MDHEN and CDR2 is SYDVKM in the germline V gene. Repertoires were generated with immunoSEQ multiplex PCR, while TCRdb's copy carries only in-frame clones and drops some. In the table there are about 220,000 clones, approximately 81% of which are singletons. The source material was peripheral blood. The V call is TRBV28, the J call TRBJ1-1, with TRBD1 matching 8 bases. The source of this sequence is a woman of 80 years or more with acute or convalescent COVID-19. CDR3 sequence reads: CASSSTTGGTEAFF. CDR3 DNA: TGTGCCAGCAGTTCTACTACAGGGGGCACTGAAGCTTTCTTT.